Below are 3 T cell receptor beta chains sequenced from a single sample in a study of cytomegalovirus exposure and HLA in healthy donors. The PCR had 60 Vbeta and 13 Jbeta primers. Only in-frame clones appear in the TCRdb table, and some are missing; sequencing was by immunoSEQ multiplex PCR. The sample has roughly 150,000 clones; around 80% are singletons. Sample: PBMCs. These receptors were collected from a man aged 35-49 years in good health and CMV-seropositive.

CDR3 sequence: CAWSDGRALYEQYF. For the CDR3, the DNA is TGTGCCTGGTCCGACGGGAGGGCCCTCTACGAGCAGTACTTC. The chain has TRBV30 and TRBJ2-7; 8 bases are shared with TRBD2. V shed 5 bases and J 3 bases; nucleotides not matched to a gene: 9. The CDR3 totals 14 residues. Germline loops: CDR1 GTSNPN, CDR2 SVGIG (reference sequence).

This clone is a singleton in its sample. The rearrangement links TRBV20-1 to TRBJ2-1, with unresolved D. The V gene lost 5 bases and the J gene lost 6 bases, with 8 bases spanning the gap. This CDR3 spans 11 amino acids. CDR1 is DFQATT, CDR2 SNEGSKA, per germline (reference sequence). Here the CDR3 reads CSAASPNEQFF. The DNA of the CDR3 is TGCAGTGCTGCTAGTCCCAATGAGCAGTTCTTC.

The J gene is TRBJ2-1, the V gene TRBV14; the D gene is possibly TRBD1 (5 bases). V was clipped by 2 bases and J by 4 bases, with 9 bases between them. The germline V gene has CDR1 SGHDN and CDR2 FVKESK. The CDR3 is 14 residues long. CDR3 sequence (DNA): TGTGCCAGCAGCCAAAGTTCAGGGTACAATGAGCAGTTCTTC. Its translation: CASSQSSGYNEQFF.